Listed below are T cell receptor beta chains from one sample, sequenced in a study of STAT5B mutations in CD4+ large granular lymphocyte leukemia. Generated by immunoSEQ multiplex PCR, the TCRdb table keeps only in-frame clones and is missing some. The data show roughly 36,000 clones, with around 88% seen just once and 0.75% to 1% held by the top ten. The sequencing input was CD4+ T cells from blood buffy coats. These TCRs come from a human donor in good health. CDR3s include the opening cysteine and the closing phenylalanine or tryptophan. Part of the rows lack a size; the others show once, few, many or a class for expanded clones.

CASSYQGSYGYTF	TRBV6-5	NA	TRBJ1-2	13
CASSPTRDRASSPLHF	TRBV9	NA	TRBJ1-6	16
CASSVYSGGSTEAFF	TRBV5-6	once	TRBJ1-1	15
CASSRDGRDTIYF	TRBV10-1	few	TRBJ1-3	13
CASSRLRTGAAYEQYF	TRBV7-8	NA	TRBJ2-7	16
CASSEGTGPYQGYTF	TRBV25-1	once	TRBJ1-2	15
CASSSVVGPGELFF	TRBV5-5	NA	TRBJ2-2	14
CASSIPRQGALTEAFF	TRBV19	NA	TRBJ1-1	16
CASSLGTDTEAFF	TRBV11-2	few	TRBJ1-1	13
CAWSGQGSNQPQHF	TRBV30	NA	TRBJ1-5	14
CASSVRLGTQYF	TRBV9	few	TRBJ2-5	12
CASSQDMDTYGYTF	TRBV4-3	NA	TRBJ1-2	14
CASSYLGQIDTEAFF	TRBV6-5	few	TRBJ1-1	15
CASSQPGLARNEQFF	TRBV4-3	NA	TRBJ2-1	15
CASSLGTGSNEKLFF	TRBV5-4	NA	TRBJ1-4	15
CASSFRQVYYGYTF	TRBV7-2	NA	TRBJ1-2	14
CASSIRQGATMNTEAFF	TRBV19	NA	TRBJ1-1	17
CASSKVTGRSYTF	TRBV21-1	NA	TRBJ1-2	13
CASSQDQARERWAPLHF	TRBV4-1	NA	TRBJ1-6	17
CASSLRLAGVDEQFF	TRBV7-2	NA	TRBJ2-1	15
CASSIQTGSNYGYTF	TRBV7-6	NA	TRBJ1-2	15
CASSATLPEAFF	TRBV11-3	NA	TRBJ1-1	12
CASSWGDRESNQPQHF	TRBV7-9	NA	TRBJ1-5	16
CASSLPLTDEQYF	TRBV7-2	NA	TRBJ2-7	13
CASSFGGRAYEQYF	TRBV10-2	NA	TRBJ2-7	14
CARTFRGVPIAYEQYF	TRBV7-5	NA	TRBJ2-7	16
CSGERGGEQFF	TRBV20-1	NA	TRBJ2-1	11
CSVVEGAKQYF	TRBV29-1	NA	TRBJ2-7	11
CASSLRGPYSNQPQHF	TRBV6-5	few	TRBJ1-5	16
CASSPVGGSYTEAFF	TRBV6-5	NA	TRBJ1-1	15
CASSIGSLTYEQYF	TRBV5-1	once	TRBJ2-7	14
CASGGVGETQYF	TRBV19	NA	TRBJ2-5	12
CASSYNNEQYF	TRBV5-1	few	TRBJ2-7	11
CASSVVWEGGYTF	TRBV9	NA	TRBJ1-2	13